The TCR beta chain described here comes from a study of blood T cell repertoires in COVID-19. Study details: Samples came from the United States, Italy and Spain, spanning acute and convalescent COVID-19. From T cells, B-cell-depleted T cells, or PBMCs came the material, which was cDNA or gDNA.

TCRdb keeps only in-frame clones here, not all; method: immunoSEQ multiplex PCR. The top ten clones hold 11% of a sample with about 200,000 clones, 70% to 90% of them seen once. The CDR3 totals 14 residues. The germline V and J ends were trimmed by 0 bases and 0 bases, with 5 bases remaining between them. In germline, CDR1 is SGHRS, CDR2 YFSETQ. This chain joins TRBV5-1 and TRBJ2-3; D is ambiguous. This TCR was sampled from a human donor with active or convalescent COVID-19. The donor label of this sample is uncertain. Sequenced: peripheral blood. The CDR3 loop reads CASSLGGSTDTQYF. The DNA for the CDR3 is TGCGCCAGCAGCTTGGGCGGAAGCACAGATACGCAGTATTTT.